These 28 T cell receptor beta chains came from one sample sequenced in a study of T cells after yellow fever vaccination. TCRdb fed the 5' RACE reads into MiXCR, producing one record per CDR3 protein. The sample yields 45,000 to 75,000 distinct CDR3 sequences, about 5% seen once. The sample here was PBMCs, either bulk or a sorted T-cell subset (CD4+, CD8+, memory, or dextramer-sorted; not recorded which), taken on the day of the yellow fever booster vaccination. The receptor set was obtained from a man aged 18 to 29 who received the YFV17D yellow fever vaccine.

The chain combines TRBV2 with TRBJ2-2; TRBD1 agrees at 12 bases. The junction had 10 bases not matched to a gene; V was cut back by 5 bases and J by 9 bases. CDR3 length: 16 residues. CDR1 is SNHLY and CDR2 is FYNNEI in the germline V gene. For the CDR3, the DNA is TGTGCCAGCAGTCCGCCGGGACAGGGGGCTCATAGGGAGCTGTTTTTT. It specifies CASSPPGQGAHRELFF.

This clonotype was recorded a few times. The chain carries TRBV5-5 and TRBJ2-3; no firm D call. V was clipped by 4 bases and J by 4 bases, with 22 bases between them. The V gene's germline CDR1 is SGHKS and CDR2 YYEKEE (reference sequence). There are 17 residues in the CDR3. The DNA for the CDR3 is TGTGCCAGCAGCCCACCCCATGATCTCGTCAGTCCAGATACGCAGTATTTT. Translation gives CASSPPHDLVSPDTQYF.

The table lists this clonotype with a few counts. The chain employs TRBV3-1 and TRBJ1-2; D unclear. Germline assignment: CDR1 LGHDT and CDR2 YNNKEL (reference sequence). The CDR3 is made up of 12 amino acids. V dropped 8 bases and J dropped 3 bases, with 10 bases sitting between them. The chain's CDR3 is CASSGMDYGYTF. As DNA, the CDR3 is TGTGCCAGCTCGGGGATGGACTATGGCTACACCTTC.

This rearrangement joins TRBV7-9 to TRBJ2-7, with D unclear. This CDR3 contains 12 residues. Germline loops: CDR1 SEHNR, CDR2 FQNEAQ (reference sequence). Trimming stripped 4 bases from V and 5 bases from J, with 9 bases between. The CDR3: CASSSIINEQYV. For the CDR3, the DNA is TGTGCCAGCAGCTCTATAATAAACGAGCAGTACGTC.

This clonotype was recorded at least ten times. This sequence joins TRBV6-2 or TRBV6-3 and TRBJ2-7; possible D gene TRBD2, 6 bases. Trimming removed 2 bases from V and 4 bases from J, with 12 bases in between. The CDR3 covers 14 residues. Germline CDR1 and CDR2: MNHEY and SVGEGT. In DNA form, the CDR3 reads TGTGCCAGCAGTTACGACGGGGGACCTTACGAGCAGTACTTC. Encoded protein: CASSYDGGPYEQYF.

This clonotype was recorded many times. The chain recombines TRBV4-3 with TRBJ2-7, with TRBD2 matching 7 bases. CDR3 length: 12 residues. Per germline, CDR1 LGHNA and CDR2 YSLEER. Trimming took 1 base from V and 6 from J; bases not matched to a gene: 0. The CDR3 reads CASSQGGGEQYF. The CDR3, as DNA: TGCGCCAGCAGCCAAGGGGGGGGCGAGCAGTACTTC.

A word on this clonotype: It may be a read error: a sequence one base away is much more abundant. The chain couples TRBV6-1 to TRBJ1-1; the D gene is possibly TRBD1 (6 bases). Per germline, CDR1 MNHNS and CDR2 SASEGT. This CDR3 is built from 16 residues. Between the trimmed V and J ends, which lost 6 bases and 7 bases, there was a span of 24 bases. This CDR3 reads CASSPHRVGVSFEAFF. The CDR3, as DNA: TGTGCCAGCAGCCCCCACAGGGTGGGGGTAAGCTTTGAAGCTTTCTTT.

This clonotype was detected many times. The V and J genes are TRBV29-1 and TRBJ1-2; D is unclear. V was clipped by 3 bases and J by 4 bases, with 6 bases between them. The CDR3 extends over 11 amino acids. Germline CDR1 and CDR2: SQVTM and ANQGSEA. CDR3 in DNA: TGCAGCGTTGAGGACCTCTATGGCTACACCTTC. Amino acid sequence: CSVEDLYGYTF.

This clonotype was detected ten times or more. The chain carries TRBV12-3 or TRBV12-4 and TRBJ2-2; the D call may be TRBD1 or TRBD2 (6 bases each). Trimming stripped 6 bases from V and 4 bases from J, with 18 bases between. The CDR3 length is 16 residues. CDR3 in DNA: TGTGCCAGCAGCTCCCGTGGGGGGCGTCGCACCGGGGAGCTGTTTTTT. Translation gives CASSSRGGRRTGELFF.

Of note for this clonotype: A read error may be the cause here, since a much bigger clone is one base away. The chain has TRBV4-1 and TRBJ2-3, with D possibly being TRBD2 (6 bases). Trimming stripped 4 bases from V and 5 bases from J, with 13 bases between. The CDR3 sequence is 14 residues long. The V gene's germline CDR1 is MGHRA and CDR2 YSYEKL. The CDR3 DNA follows: TGCGCCAGCAGCCTAGCGGAACGCAAAGATACGCAGTATTTT. Amino acids: CASSLAERKDTQYF.

V usage is TRBV7-9 and J usage is TRBJ2-6, with D possibly called TRBD1 or TRBD2 (5 bases each). Between the trimmed V and J ends, which lost 5 bases and 4 bases, there was a span of 9 bases. The length of the CDR3 is 14 residues. Germline CDR1 is SEHNR and CDR2 is FQNEAQ (reference sequence). Here the CDR3 DNA reads TGTGCCAGCAGCGGGGGTTGGGGGGCCAACGTCCTGACTTTC. Its translation is CASSGGWGANVLTF.

J is TRBJ2-2 and V is TRBV4-3; 11 bases are a match to TRBD1. Germline V gene sequence: CDR1 LGHNA, CDR2 YSLEER. The CDR3 totals 15 residues. V gave up 4 bases and J gave up 6 bases; unmatched junction bases: 4. CDR3 sequence reads: CASSLGTGGSGELFF. CDR3 coding DNA: TGCGCCAGCAGCCTAGGGACAGGGGGGTCCGGGGAGCTGTTTTTT.

This clonotype was detected ten times or more. This chain connects TRBV7-2 to TRBJ2-4; maybe TRBD1 (6 bases). CDR3 length: 13 amino acids. V was shortened by 1 base and J by 13 bases, with 14 bases between the two germline ends. The V gene's germline CDR1 is SGHTA and CDR2 FQGNSA. The CDR3 is CASSLVWLGHQYF. In DNA form, the CDR3 reads TGTGCCAGCAGCTTAGTTTGGTTGGGACACCAGTACTTC.

This clonotype showed up many times. V is TRBV12-3 or TRBV12-4 and J is TRBJ2-2, with D hard to call. The CDR3 totals 13 residues. Trimming cost V 6 bases and J 6 bases, with 11 bases left between them. DNA for the CDR3: TGTGCCAGCAGCGACTCGGCCGCCGGGGAGCTGTTTTTT. Amino acids: CASSDSAAGELFF.

This clonotype has a count of ten or more. The rearrangement joins TRBV5-1 to TRBJ2-6, with 11 bases lining up with TRBD1. CDR1 and CDR2 (germline): SGHRS, YFSETQ. Unmatched junction bases numbered 4, after V lost 2 bases and J lost 0 bases. The CDR3 has 18 residues. CDR3 in amino acids: CASSFGGTGGSGANVLTF. The CDR3 bases are TGCGCCAGCAGCTTCGGCGGGACAGGGGGCTCTGGGGCCAACGTCCTGACTTTC. The entire variable domain, with the rest obtained from reference TRBV5-1 and TRBJ2-6, is as follows: KAGVTQTPRYLIKTRGQQVTLSCSPISGHRSVSWYQQTPGQGLQFLFEYFSETQRNKGNFPGRFSGRQFSNSRSEMNVSTLELGDSALYLCASSFGGTGGSGANVLTFGAGSRLTVL.

This rearrangement joins TRBV5-6 to TRBJ1-3; D is perhaps TRBD1 (5 bases). The CDR3 is 15 residues long. V was clipped by 4 bases and J by 0 bases, with 11 bases between them. Germline-derived CDR1 and CDR2 are SGHDT and YYEEEE. This CDR3 reads CASSQDTFSGNTIYF. In DNA form, the CDR3 reads TGTGCCAGCAGCCAGGACACCTTCTCTGGAAACACCATATATTTT.

The V and J genes are TRBV5-5 and TRBJ1-2, with 10 positions matching TRBD1. The CDR3 extends over 16 amino acids. V lost 2 bases to trimming and J lost 4 bases; unmatched junction nucleotides: 8. Germline V lookup: CDR1 SGHKS, CDR2 YYEKEE (reference sequence). The DNA for the CDR3 is TGTGCCAGCAGCTTCCGGGGACAGGGGACGACCTATGGCTACACCTTC. This sequence encodes CASSFRGQGTTYGYTF.

This clonotype was detected ten times or more. The V call is TRBV29-1, the J call TRBJ1-2; D gene uncertain. The ends were cut back, 4 bases at V and 8 bases at J, with 11 bases in the middle. CDR1 and CDR2 from the germline V gene are SQVTM and ANQGSEA. This CDR3 has 11 amino acids. This CDR3 is CSVADGHGYTF. The CDR3 nucleotides read TGCAGCGTTGCGGATGGGCACGGCTACACCTTC.

This clonotype was seen a handful of times. As DNA, the CDR3 is TGCAGTGCCCCCCTGGTCCGGGGGGCTTGGACCGGGGAGCTGTTTTTT. Its protein is CSAPLVRGAWTGELFF. The rearrangement joins TRBV20-1 to TRBJ2-2; a weak D match, TRBD2 (7 bases). Trimming removed 6 bases from V and 5 bases from J, with 22 bases in between. CDR3 length: 16 residues. Germline-derived CDR1 and CDR2 are DFQATT and SNEGSKA (reference sequence).

V usage is TRBV6-2 or TRBV6-3 and J usage is TRBJ2-7, with 7 nucleotides matching TRBD2. CDR3 size: 17 residues. The germline V gene has CDR1 MNHEY and CDR2 SVGEGT. The ends lost 7 bases at V and 1 base at J; junction bases unmatched: 16. The CDR3 region has the DNA TGTGCCAGCATTCTTCGTGGTGGGGCTAGCGGATCCTACGAGCAGTACTTC. This gives the protein CASILRGGASGSYEQYF.

This clonotype was counted ten times or more. The chain recombines TRBV20-1 with TRBJ2-4; D call uncertain. The ends were cut back, 6 bases at V and 10 bases at J, with 10 bases in the middle. CDR1 and CDR2 from the germline V gene are DFQATT and SNEGSKA (reference sequence). This CDR3 is 10 amino acids long. The CDR3 nucleotides are TGCAGTGCGGAAAATGGAATTCAGTACTTC. Encoded protein: CSAENGIQYF.

This clonotype came up a few times. The chain joins TRBV7-9 to TRBJ2-2; the D is unclear. V lost 0 bases and J lost 6, with 14 bases in between. This CDR3 has 16 residues. Germline V lookup: CDR1 SEHNR, CDR2 FQNEAQ (reference sequence). CDR3 nucleotides: TGTGCCAGCAGCTTAGCGGTCGGCCCGACCCCCGGGGAGCTGTTTTTT. Translating it yields CASSLAVGPTPGELFF.

A single count supports this clonotype. This sequence may be a read error, since a much larger clone differs from it by one base. The chain has TRBV20-1 and TRBJ2-3, with a possible D match to TRBD2 (6 bases). Trimming stripped 4 bases from V and 3 bases from J, with 11 bases between. Germline loops: CDR1 DFQATT, CDR2 SNEGSKA (reference sequence). This CDR3 region has 13 residues. The CDR3 reads CSAMGLKTDTQYF. CDR3 sequence (DNA): TGCAGTGCTATGGGACTTAAAACAGATACGCAGTATTTT.

Concerning this clonotype itself: A much larger clone sits a single nucleotide away, making a read error possible. The rearrangement uses TRBV20-1 and TRBJ2-5, with 7 bases that match TRBD2. Judging by the DNA end, TRBJ2-1 fits better; the J call may be wrong. The germline V gene encodes CDR1 DFQATT and CDR2 SNEGSKA (reference sequence). This CDR3 comprises 15 residues. The CDR3 reads CSARDSGGTGETQFF. In nucleotides, the CDR3 is TGCAGTGCTAGAGATTCGGGGGGAACGGGTGAGACCCAGTTCTTC.

In this sample, this clonotype turned up many times. The chain couples TRBV6-2 or TRBV6-3 to TRBJ2-7; the D gene is possibly TRBD1 (5 bases). The CDR3 spans 12 residues. Deletions cut 2 bases from V and 5 bases from J, with 7 bases between. The germline CDR1 and CDR2 sequences are MNHEY and SVGEGT. The CDR3 nucleotides are TGTGCCAGCAGTTACAACAGGAACGAGCAGTACGTC. Residues: CASSYNRNEQYV.

This clonotype was seen more than once but under ten times. The rearrangement uses TRBV27 and TRBJ1-5; the D is unclear. Germline V gene data show CDR1 as MNHEY and CDR2 as SMNVEV (reference sequence). This CDR3 comprises 13 residues. Trimming removed 3 bases at V and 4 bases at J, with 7 bases between. The CDR3 bases are TGTGCCAGCAGTTTCTTTGAGAATCAGCCCCAGCATTTT. This sequence encodes CASSFFENQPQHF.

This clonotype was seen repeatedly, ten times or more. The V call is TRBV10-3, the J call TRBJ2-5; a possible D gene is TRBD1 (5 bases). Deletions cut 2 bases from V and 5 bases from J, with 9 bases between. CDR1 and CDR2 (germline): ENHRY, SYGVKD. There are 13 residues in the CDR3. The CDR3 bases are TGTGCCATCAGTGAGCAGGGAAGGGAGACCCAGTACTTC. It codes for CAISEQGRETQYF.

In its sample, this clonotype was seen many times. This chain uses TRBV29-1 with TRBJ2-1, with 11 positions matching TRBD2. Germline CDR1 is SQVTM and CDR2 is ANQGSEA. The CDR3 covers 14 residues. Trimming at V came to 4 bases and at J to 6 bases, leaving 5 bases not matched to a gene. DNA for the CDR3: TGCAGCGTTGGCTATAGCGGGGGGGCCAATGAGCAGTTCTTC. Protein: CSVGYSGGANEQFF.